This T cell receptor beta chain derives from a study of blood T cell repertoires in COVID-19. In the study overall: Italy, Spain and the United States were the sources of the convalescent and acute COVID-19 samples.

Residents of about two dozen US areas, aged 18 to 89 years, made up the participants. Grouping used clinical history reported by participants in a survey and questionnaire. Germline V lookup: CDR1 SGHRS, CDR2 YFSETQ. V shed 5 bases, J shed 0 bases, and the junction held 6 bases outside the gene matches. The CDR3 is 17 amino acids. The table came from immunoSEQ multiplex PCR; TCRdb's copy has only in-frame clones and leaves some out. The top ten hold nearly 6.5% of the sample, which has roughly 250,000 clones, about nine tenths seen once. The specimen sequenced was PBMCs or T cells enriched from blood (not recorded which). V usage is TRBV5-1 and J usage is TRBJ1-6; 9 nucleotides agree with TRBD1. This clonotype was sampled from a woman aged 30 to 39 with acute COVID-19. Here the CDR3 DNA reads TGCGCCAGCAGATCCGGGACAGGGAGCTCCTATAATTCACCCCTCCACTTT. Its translation: CASRSGTGSSYNSPLHF.